The sequence of this T cell receptor beta chain was determined in a study of T cell repertoires in cytomegalovirus infection (dated by TCRdb to the late 2010s). Study-level background: Recently identified HLA-C-restricted CMV epitopes, whose presentation resists viral immunomodulation, were targeted by peptide stimulations together with well-studied HLA-B-restricted epitopes. Donor HLA type was relevant to the analysis, as public TCR beta signatures indicated carriage of CMV infection together with the matching HLA type.

V gives up 4 bases and J gives up 1 base, and the segment between their germline ends measures 10 bases. Including cysteine and phenylalanine, the CDR3 has 14 amino acids. Just the 42-base CDR3 DNA is kept, in frame starting at base 1. General study outcomes and caveats: Cumulative frequency of public TCR beta family members discriminated carriers of CMV infection plus the relevant HLA type in this cohort and an independent approximately 370-donor cohort. The ex vivo response was dominated by HLA-C-restricted CMV-specific TCR beta clonotypes, which also provided the single most frequent clonotype in two of eight donors.

Only a few counts were recorded for this clonotype. Its antigen specificity is not known. One base away there is no much larger clone; base qualities are not given. According to the study, the label for this sample's treatment or condition signals: in vitro stimulation with specific CMV peptide epitopes to enrich CMV-specific T cells. TCRdb names Illumina HiSeq 1500 as the instrument used. The public reads were reprocessed in TCRdb via fastp at Q25 and MiXCR, keeping in-frame beta chains. CDR3 protein sequences are deduplicated, and each keeps its most common genes and DNA. The sample contains about 110,000 distinct CDR3 sequences, about 30% of them found a single time. About 81% of the sample belongs to the ten largest clones.

This specimen was CD8+ T cells from cultured PBMCs, taken from culture after CMV antigen stimulation. The clonotype comes from a human donor in good health (CMV status not recorded). Some clones in this sample may be carry-over from other donors' samples. The chain joins TRBV12-3 or TRBV12-4 to TRBJ1-1; confidence is insufficient to name the D gene. The DNA sequence is TGTGCCAGCAGTTATGGAGGAGGGAACACTGAAGCTTTCTTT. This codes for CASSYGGGNTEAFF.